The 26 T cell receptor beta chains reported below all come from one sample, sequenced in a study of cytomegalovirus exposure and HLA in healthy donors. A multiplex PCR was run with 60 Vbeta primers and 13 Jbeta primers. Clones were sequenced by immunoSEQ multiplex PCR, and TCRdb holds only the in-frame ones, with some missing. The profile shows tens of thousands of clones, 50% to 70% of them singletons. Sequenced material: PBMCs. The receptor source for this set is a human donor in good health.

The V and J genes are TRBV2 and TRBJ1-6, with D uncertain. V lost 7 bases and J 7 bases, leaving 17 bases between the germline ends. In germline, CDR1 is SNHLY, CDR2 FYNNEI. CDR3 length: 15 amino acids. The CDR3, as DNA: TGTGCCAGCATTTCCGGGGTTGGAGTAAATTCACCCCTCCACTTT. Its translation: CASISGVGVNSPLHF.

This sequence joins TRBV12-5 and TRBJ2-7, with 8 nucleotides matching TRBD1. Losses at the gene ends were 1 base for V and 5 bases for J; bases not matched to a gene: 4. Germline V gene sequence: CDR1 LGHNT, CDR2 FRNRAP. The CDR3 is 14 residues long. The CDR3 loop reads CASGLGTGWNEQYF. The CDR3, as DNA: TGTGCTAGTGGTTTGGGGACAGGGTGGAACGAGCAGTACTTC.

This chain joins TRBV6-6 and TRBJ1-4, with D perhaps matching TRBD1 (6 bases). CDR1 and CDR2 (germline): MNHNY, SVGAGI (reference sequence). The V and J ends lost 6 bases and 5 bases respectively, with 16 bases between them. This CDR3 has 15 amino acids. CDR3 protein: CASSLMGHPNEKLFF. Written as DNA, the CDR3 is TGTGCCAGCAGCCTCATGGGACATCCAAATGAAAAACTGTTTTTT.

This clone turned up a few times. V and J are TRBV5-4 and TRBJ1-1; tentatively, D is TRBD1 (5 bases). The CDR3 consists of 13 residues. Germline CDR1 and CDR2: SGHNT and YYREEE (reference sequence). Trimming stripped 0 bases from V and 6 bases from J, with 9 bases between. The CDR3 spells CASSLAQGPEAFF. The CDR3 DNA reads TGTGCCAGCAGCTTGGCTCAGGGCCCTGAAGCTTTCTTT.

The chain has TRBV18 and TRBJ1-2, with a possible D match to TRBD1 (5 bases). CDR1 and CDR2 from the germline V gene are KGHSH and LQKENI. The CDR3 runs to 15 residues. V lost 2 bases to trimming and J lost 4 bases, with 14 bases between them. The CDR3 sequence is CASSPGDTGGYGYTF. The CDR3, as DNA: TGTGCCAGCTCACCAGGTGACACCGGGGGCTATGGCTACACCTTC.

The chain links TRBV7-8 to TRBJ2-1, with 7 nucleotides matching TRBD2. Germline assignment: CDR1 SGHVS and CDR2 FQNEAQ. This CDR3 spans 13 amino acids. Trimming took 4 bases from V and 9 from J; bases not matched to a gene: 6. The CDR3 loop reads CASSSERGREQFF. CDR3 nucleotides: TGTGCCAGCAGCTCGGAGCGGGGACGTGAGCAGTTCTTC.

The CDR3 bases are TGTGCCAGCAGCGTAGGGTTAGAAGAGACCCAGTACTTC. Residues: CASSVGLEETQYF. This rearrangement joins TRBV9 to TRBJ2-5; D gene ambiguous. This CDR3 contains 13 residues. CDR1 and CDR2 (germline): SGDLS, YYNGEE. Trimming cost V 0 bases and J 3 bases, with 6 bases left between them.

This clone was observed a few times. This chain uses TRBV5-1 with TRBJ2-4, with D maybe TRBD1 (6 bases). Between the trimmed V and J ends, which lost 4 bases and 1 base, there was a span of 21 bases. This CDR3 has 18 amino acids. Germline V gene data show CDR1 as SGHRS and CDR2 as YFSETQ. The CDR3 loop is CASSLPNREGSAKNIQYF. The CDR3 DNA is TGCGCCAGCAGCCTGCCTAACAGGGAAGGGTCGGCCAAAAACATTCAGTACTTC.

A few counts support this clone. V usage is TRBV6-5 and J usage is TRBJ2-7, with TRBD1 matching 10 bases. The germline V gene encodes CDR1 MNHEY and CDR2 SVGAGI. This CDR3 contains 12 residues. J was trimmed by 5 bases and V by 6 bases; bases with no gene match: 1. This chain's CDR3 is CASRGTGDEQYF. CDR3 DNA: TGTGCCAGCAGAGGGACAGGGGACGAGCAGTACTTC.

V and J are TRBV30 and TRBJ2-5, with 7 bases that match TRBD1. The J call is doubtful: the DNA matches TRBJ2-7 better. CDR1 is GTSNPN and CDR2 is SVGIG in the germline V gene (reference sequence). This CDR3 is 14 amino acids long. The CDR3 spells CAWREGQWSNEQYF. CDR3 in DNA: TGTGCCTGGAGAGAGGGACAGTGGTCGAACGAGCAGTACTTC.

This rearrangement joins TRBV19 to TRBJ1-2; 7 nucleotides match TRBD1. J gave up 4 bases and V 7 bases, and 6 bases lay outside the gene matches. Germline V lookup: CDR1 LNHDA, CDR2 SQIVND (reference sequence). The CDR3 loop spans 13 amino acids. Here the CDR3 reads CASIGTDFYGYTF. CDR3 nucleotide sequence: TGTGCCAGTATAGGGACAGATTTCTATGGCTACACCTTC. The full variable domain, in which reference TRBV19 and TRBJ1-2 provide the parts outside the CDR3, is DGGITQSPKYLFRKEGQNVTLSCEQNLNHDAMYWYRQDPGQGLRLIYYSQIVNDFQKGDIAEGYSVSREKKESFPLTVTSAQKNPTAFYLCASIGTDFYGYTFGSGTRLTVV.

The rearrangement links TRBV6-5 to TRBJ2-7; weak D call: TRBD2 (5 bases). The V and J ends lost 0 bases and 6 bases respectively, with 9 bases between them. The CDR3 is 13 amino acids. Per germline, CDR1 MNHEY and CDR2 SVGAGI. In nucleotides, the CDR3 is TGTGCCAGCAGTTACTCGAGGGCAGCCGAGCAGTACTTC. Protein: CASSYSRAAEQYF.

The chain is built from TRBV29-1 and TRBJ2-3; D perhaps matches TRBD1 (6 bases). Germline assignment: CDR1 SQVTM and CDR2 ANQGSEA. The CDR3 spans 13 residues. Trimming took off 7 bases at V and 2 bases at J, with 13 bases between the two ends. The CDR3 region has the DNA TGCAGCGCAACGGACAGCCTCACAGATACGCAGTATTTT. Protein product: CSATDSLTDTQYF.

The V call is TRBV18, the J call TRBJ2-7; 7 nucleotides line up with TRBD2. The junction had 9 bases not matched to a gene; V was cut back by 6 bases and J by 7 bases. The CDR3 has 13 amino acids. Germline assignment: CDR1 KGHSH and CDR2 LQKENI. In DNA, the CDR3 is TGTGCCAGCTCCGCGAGCGGGGATCAGGAGCAGTACTTC. The encoded protein is CASSASGDQEQYF.

Regarding this clone: Compared with germline, one end of the junction differs, possibly owing to a read error. The chain recombines TRBV6-5 with TRBJ1-2; TRBD1 matches at 7 bases. Per the germline V gene, CDR1 is MNHEY and CDR2 is SVGAGI. The CDR3 covers 16 residues. The CDR3: CASSYTDRDGGYGYPF. The CDR3, as DNA: TGTGCCAGCAGTTACACAGACAGGGACGGCGGCTATGGCTACCCCTTC.

This clone was detected once. At one of its ends the junction is not consistent with the germline gene, which may arise from a read error. Other DNA sequences in the same sample also yield this CDR3. The rearrangement joins TRBV5-6 to TRBJ2-7, with D maybe TRBD2 (7 bases). In germline, CDR1 is SGHDT, CDR2 YYEEEE. This CDR3 region has 18 residues. CDR3 region: CASSLGGKGGPDPNEQYF. The CDR3 DNA sequence: TGTGCCAGCAGCTTGGGAGGAAAGGGGGGGCCTGATCCGAACGAGCAGTACTTT.

The J gene is TRBJ1-4, the V gene TRBV19, with no clear D. This CDR3 spans 16 amino acids. From germline, CDR1 is LNHDA and CDR2 SQIVND (reference sequence). V was pared by 7 bases and J by 8 bases, with 23 bases between. The CDR3 sequence is CASTPELGQRREKLFF. The CDR3 DNA is TGTGCCAGTACCCCAGAGTTGGGTCAGAGGAGGGAAAAACTGTTTTTT.

The chain uses TRBV6-1 and TRBJ2-1, with TRBD2 matching 15 bases. CDR3 length: 18 amino acids. V shed 4 bases and J 3 bases; nucleotides not matched to a gene: 7. Germline assignment: CDR1 MNHNS and CDR2 SASEGT. Here the CDR3 reads CASSGGGLAGGYYNEQFF. CDR3 DNA: TGTGCCAGCAGTGGAGGGGGACTAGCGGGGGGATACTACAATGAGCAGTTCTTC.

The chain uses TRBV19 and TRBJ1-5; D is unresolved. V lost 5 bases, J lost 0 bases, and 8 bases lay in between. This CDR3 comprises 14 residues. Germline CDR1 is LNHDA and CDR2 is SQIVND (reference sequence). CDR3 protein: CASSADYSNQPQHF. CDR3 coding DNA: TGTGCCAGTAGTGCAGATTATAGCAATCAGCCCCAGCATTTT.

The chain couples TRBV11-2 to TRBJ1-1, with D possibly being TRBD1 (6 bases). Trimming took 5 bases from V and 4 from J, leaving 17 bases between them. The germline V gene has CDR1 SGHAT and CDR2 FQNNGV. This CDR3 has 15 amino acids. The CDR3 DNA reads as TGTGCCAGCAGCCCCCCCGCGGGCAGGGGCACTGAAGCTTTCTTT. This encodes CASSPPAGRGTEAFF.

The rearrangement links TRBV19 to TRBJ1-1, with 9 bases that match TRBD1. CDR1 is LNHDA, CDR2 SQIVND, per germline (reference sequence). CDR3 length: 14 amino acids. V dropped 7 bases and J dropped 2; count of bases not matched to a gene: 5. The CDR3: CASKNRGPNTEAFF. The DNA for the CDR3 is TGTGCCAGTAAAAACAGGGGGCCCAACACTGAAGCTTTCTTT.

The genes are TRBV19 and TRBJ2-2; 9 bases are shared with TRBD1. V shed 6 bases, J shed 3 bases, and the junction held 5 bases outside the gene matches. This CDR3 has 15 residues. Germline V CDR1 and CDR2: LNHDA, SQIVND (reference sequence). The CDR3 bases are TGTGCCAGTAGGGCCCGGGACAGGGACACCGGGGAGCTGTTTTTT. Translating gives CASRARDRDTGELFF.

This clone was observed a handful of times. The chain recombines TRBV6-6 with TRBJ1-2; TRBD1 agrees at 11 bases. The CDR3 has 15 residues. Trimming took 5 bases from V and 6 from J; bases not matched to a gene: 8. Germline CDR1 MNHNY, CDR2 SVGAGI (reference sequence). The CDR3 DNA sequence: TGTGCCAGCAGTCCCGGGACAGGGGGGAGGGATGGCTACACCTTC. Amino acids: CASSPGTGGRDGYTF.

The J gene is TRBJ2-5, the V gene TRBV6-1, with TRBD1 as a possible D gene (5 bases). V was trimmed by 4 bases and J by 1 base, leaving 10 bases between them. The germline V gene has CDR1 MNHNS and CDR2 SASEGT. The length of the CDR3 is 14 residues. CDR3 in amino acids: CASSGTRAQETQYF. CDR3 nucleotide sequence: TGTGCCAGCAGTGGGACAAGGGCCCAAGAGACCCAGTACTTC.

This clone was observed a few times. The chain has TRBV5-5 and TRBJ1-4, with D unclear. CDR3 length: 14 residues. Germline loops: CDR1 SGHKS, CDR2 YYEKEE (reference sequence). Deletions cut 4 bases from V and 8 bases from J, with 15 bases between. The CDR3 is CASSDTWGGEKLFF. The CDR3 bases are TGTGCCAGCAGCGACACGTGGGGAGGGGAAAAACTGTTTTTT.

This clone showed up just a few times. The rearrangement links TRBV4-1 to TRBJ2-7; D remains unclear. The CDR3 has 14 amino acids. From germline, CDR1 is MGHRA and CDR2 YSYEKL. With 3 bases removed from V and 0 bases from J, the gap between germline ends came to 9 bases. The CDR3 sequence: CASSHLDNSYEQYF. The CDR3 coding sequence is TGCGCCAGCAGCCACCTAGATAACTCCTACGAGCAGTACTTC.